This T cell receptor (beta chain) came from a study of CD8+ T cells in alopecia areata. Extracted RNA was reverse transcribed into cDNA, the sequencing template. Libraries were prepared by immunoSEQ multiplex PCR; TCRdb keeps only in-frame clonotypes and omits some of them. The sample has around 80,000 clones, about 51% seen once. V was clipped by 3 bases and J by 3 bases; unmatched bases: 4. Germline lookup yields CDR1 SQVTM and CDR2 ANQGSEA. The CDR3 loop spans 15 amino acids. General study points: Across lesional scalp, and particularly alopecia totalis/universalis, clonality surpassed that of normal scalp.

The table lists this clone with a few counts. The antigen remains undetermined. The chain employs TRBV29-1 and TRBJ1-4; 10 bases line up with TRBD1. Specimen: NKG2D-high CD8+ T cells sorted from blood. The sequence came from a human donor with alopecia areata. The CDR3, as DNA: TGCAGCGTTGACAGGACAGGGGGATCTAATGAAAAACTGTTTTTT. Translated, it gives CSVDRTGGSNEKLFF.